The 21 T cell receptor beta chains below were found in one sample sequenced in a study of graft-versus-host responses after intestinal transplantation. The repertoire was sequenced with immunoSEQ multiplex PCR; TCRdb's copy has only in-frame clones and lacks some. The table includes some 90,000 clones, roughly 90% detected once. Their recognized antigens are unknown. This specimen consisted of unstimulated CD4+ T cells sorted from spleen or lymph node cells, obtained before intestinal transplant. These TCRs come from a human donor who received an intestinal transplant.

The chain has TRBV12-5 and TRBJ1-3; possibly TRBD1 for D (6 bases). This CDR3 contains 15 residues. The germline V and J ends were trimmed by 7 bases and 9 bases, with 22 bases remaining between them. CDR1 and CDR2 (germline): LGHNT, FRNRAP. CDR3: CASAPGDVGEFTIYF. As DNA, the CDR3 is TGTGCTAGTGCCCCAGGGGACGTCGGAGAGTTCACCATATATTTT.

This clone was picked up one time. The rearrangement joins TRBV6-5 to TRBJ1-5; TRBD1 matches 7 bases. Germline V gene data show CDR1 as MNHEY and CDR2 as SVGAGI. V dropped 6 bases and J dropped 7; count of bases not matched to a gene: 9. The length of the CDR3 is 14 residues. The chain's CDR3 is CASSPYRGEQPQHF. DNA for the CDR3: TGTGCCAGCAGCCCATACAGGGGAGAGCAGCCCCAGCATTTT.

The CDR3 region has the DNA TGTGCCAGCATGGGGGGGATAACAGCTTTCTTT. Translating it yields CASMGGITAFF. V and J are TRBV2 and TRBJ1-1; D possibly corresponds to TRBD1 (5 bases). Trimming left V 7 bases short and J 10 bases short, with 13 bases between. This CDR3 has 11 amino acids. Per germline, CDR1 SNHLY and CDR2 FYNNEI.

The chain combines TRBV27 with TRBJ2-1, with D possibly TRBD2 on 6 matching bases. The CDR3 is made up of 14 amino acids. V dropped 7 bases and J dropped 0 bases, with 10 bases sitting between them. Germline CDR1 is MNHEY and CDR2 is SMNVEV (reference sequence). CDR3 DNA: TGTGCCAGCACCCCAGCGGGCTCCTACAATGAGCAGTTCTTC. Amino acid sequence: CASTPAGSYNEQFF.

This chain uses TRBV5-1 with TRBJ1-2; D perhaps matches TRBD1 (5 bases). Between the trimmed V and J ends, which lost 2 bases and 3 bases, there was a span of 8 bases. This CDR3 is built from 13 residues. Looked up from germline, CDR1 is SGHRS and CDR2 is YFSETQ. The CDR3 region is CASSFARDYGYTF. In nucleotides, the CDR3 is TGCGCCAGCAGCTTTGCCAGGGACTATGGCTACACCTTC. Full variable domain (remainder filled in from reference TRBV5-1 and TRBJ1-2): KAGVTQTPRYLIKTRGQQVTLSCSPISGHRSVSWYQQTPGQGLQFLFEYFSETQRNKGNFPGRFSGRQFSNSRSEMNVSTLELGDSALYLCASSFARDYGYTFGSGTRLTVV.

Here the CDR3 reads CASGGDRVYGYTF. As DNA, the CDR3 is TGTGCTAGTGGGGGTGACAGGGTCTATGGCTACACCTTC. The V gene is TRBV12-5, the J gene TRBJ1-2; TRBD1 aligns across 7 bases. V was clipped by 6 bases and J by 4 bases; unmatched bases: 5. The V gene's germline CDR1 is LGHNT and CDR2 FRNRAP. There are 13 residues in the CDR3.

This clone came up once. The V call is TRBV9, the J call TRBJ1-1; D is unresolved. Trimming removed 0 bases at V and 2 bases at J, with 8 bases between. In germline, CDR1 is SGDLS, CDR2 YYNGEE. This CDR3 contains 14 residues. For the CDR3, the DNA is TGTGCCAGCAGCGTAGACCAGGTCAACACTGAAGCTTTCTTT. Translation: CASSVDQVNTEAFF. Variable domain in full (rest from reference TRBV9 and TRBJ1-1): DSGVTQTPKHLITATGQRVTLRCSPRSGDLSVYWYQQSLDQGLQFLIQYYNGEERAKGNILERFSAQQFPDLHSELNLSSLELGDSALYFCASSVDQVNTEAFFGQGTRLTVV.

The rearrangement links TRBV4-1 to TRBJ1-4; the D gene is possibly TRBD1 (5 bases). Germline lookup yields CDR1 MGHRA and CDR2 YSYEKL. The CDR3 contains 15 residues. Trimming took 4 bases from V and 7 from J, leaving 16 bases between them. CDR3 in DNA: TGCGCCAGCAGCCCGCGGGGGGAGGGGAGTGAAAAACTGTTTTTT. It is translated as CASSPRGEGSEKLFF.

The chain recombines TRBV27 with TRBJ1-1, with D possibly TRBD1 on 5 matching bases. CDR1 and CDR2 from the germline V gene are MNHEY and SMNVEV (reference sequence). This CDR3 has 17 amino acids. The ends were cut back, 3 bases at V and 1 base at J, with 18 bases in the middle. CDR3 protein: CASSFSFPAGSNTEAFF. As DNA, the CDR3 is TGTGCCAGCAGTTTCAGTTTCCCGGCAGGGTCGAACACTGAAGCTTTCTTT.

The V and J genes are TRBV6-1 and TRBJ2-2; TRBD2 is a possible D gene (7 bases). CDR1 and CDR2 (germline): MNHNS, SASEGT. The ends were cut back, 4 bases at V and 4 bases at J, with 13 bases in the middle. This CDR3 is built from 15 residues. The CDR3 region is CASSVLGGGTGELFF. As DNA, the CDR3 is TGTGCCAGCAGTGTTTTAGGGGGGGGCACCGGGGAGCTGTTTTTT.

The chain carries TRBV7-3 and TRBJ1-1; D might be TRBD1 (5 bases). The germline V gene encodes CDR1 SGHTA and CDR2 FQGTGA. Deletions cut 0 bases from V and 5 bases from J, with 10 bases between. The length of the CDR3 is 14 residues. This CDR3 reads CASSLTGQGTEAFF. In DNA form, the CDR3 reads TGTGCCAGCAGCTTAACGGGCCAGGGAACTGAAGCTTTCTTT.

The chain links TRBV28 to TRBJ2-7, with a tentative D call TRBD1 (6 bases). The CDR3 extends over 13 amino acids. V lost 6 bases and J 3 bases, leaving 12 bases between the germline ends. From germline, CDR1 is MDHEN and CDR2 SYDVKM. CDR3 in amino acids: CASRGTDSYEQYF. The CDR3 nucleotides read TGTGCCAGCAGAGGGACGGACAGCTACGAGCAGTACTTC.

This chain joins TRBV9 and TRBJ2-2, with 10 bases that match TRBD2. Germline loops: CDR1 SGDLS, CDR2 YYNGEE. The V gene end was trimmed by 0 bases and the J gene end by 0 bases; junction bases not matched to a gene: 8. CDR3 size: 19 residues. The CDR3 nucleotides are TGTGCCAGCAGCGTAGCCCTAGCGGGGGTTCACGCGAACACCGGGGAGCTGTTTTTT. Its protein is CASSVALAGVHANTGELFF.

The genes are TRBV9 and TRBJ1-6, with D tentatively TRBD1 (6 bases). The CDR3 has 13 residues. Germline assignment: CDR1 SGDLS and CDR2 YYNGEE. The V and J ends lost 3 bases and 14 bases respectively, with 15 bases between them. CDR3 sequence (DNA): TGTGCCAGCAGCGCCGGCAGGGGAAGCACCCTCCACTTT. Its protein is CASSAGRGSTLHF.

CDR3 sequence (DNA): TGCGCCAGCAGCCAAGGGGCGACAGGGCCCAACCGCAATCAGCCCCAGCATTTT. Protein: CASSQGATGPNRNQPQHF. The rearrangement links TRBV4-1 to TRBJ1-5, with TRBD1 matching 7 bases. Germline trimming cut 1 base from V and 2 bases from J; bases unmatched to any gene: 11. Germline V gene lookup returns CDR1 MGHRA and CDR2 YSYEKL. The CDR3 has 18 amino acids.

The chain recombines TRBV2 with TRBJ2-7; 7 bases fit TRBD1. This CDR3 comprises 13 residues. V shed 6 bases and J 5 bases; nucleotides not matched to a gene: 7. The germline V gene has CDR1 SNHLY and CDR2 FYNNEI. The CDR3 loop is CASRTTGLDEQYF. In DNA, the CDR3 is TGTGCCAGCAGAACGACAGGGCTCGACGAGCAGTACTTC.

This rearrangement joins TRBV5-1 to TRBJ2-5; 7 bases match TRBD1. The germline CDR1 and CDR2 sequences are SGHRS and YFSETQ. The CDR3 length is 14 residues. Trimming removed 4 bases from V and 2 bases from J; junction bases left unmatched: 5. The CDR3 sequence is CASSTGQSQETQYF. The CDR3 coding sequence is TGCGCCAGCAGCACGGGACAGTCGCAAGAGACCCAGTACTTC.

In this sample, this clone turned up once. The rearrangement joins TRBV2 to TRBJ1-1, with D tentatively TRBD1 (5 bases). V was trimmed by 8 bases and J by 9 bases, leaving 19 bases between them. There are 13 residues in the CDR3. Germline CDR1 reads SNHLY; CDR2 reads FYNNEI. The CDR3 loop reads CASSAGWGRQAFF. The CDR3 DNA follows: TGTGCCAGCTCAGCCGGTTGGGGCCGCCAAGCTTTCTTT.

The chain employs TRBV19 and TRBJ1-1; a weak D match, TRBD1 (6 bases). Germline values: CDR1 LNHDA, CDR2 SQIVND (reference sequence). This CDR3 is 12 amino acids long. V was trimmed by 5 bases and J by 7 bases, leaving 11 bases between them. The CDR3 DNA sequence: TGTGCCAGTAGTGCGGGGGCCGGTGAAGCTTTCTTT. This encodes CASSAGAGEAFF.

The rearrangement uses TRBV6-1 and TRBJ1-1; 7 bases are a match to TRBD1. Looked up from germline, CDR1 is MNHNS and CDR2 is SASEGT. V was clipped by 4 bases and J by 1 base; unmatched bases: 3. This CDR3 is 14 amino acids long. The CDR3 region has the DNA TGTGCCAGCAGTGTCCGGACAGGGAACACTGAAGCTTTCTTT. Its protein is CASSVRTGNTEAFF.

The rearrangement joins TRBV2 to TRBJ2-6; D uncertain. This CDR3 has 12 residues. The germline V and J ends were trimmed by 5 bases and 4 bases, with 3 bases remaining between them. Germline CDR1 reads SNHLY; CDR2 reads FYNNEI. The DNA for the CDR3 is TGTGCCAGCAGTACAGGGGCCAACGTCCTGACTTTC. Translated: CASSTGANVLTF. Together with reference TRBV2 and TRBJ2-6, the CDR3 gives the full variable domain: EPEVTQTPSHQVTQMGQEVILRCVPISNHLYFYWYRQILGQKVEFLVSFYNNEISEKSEIFDDQFSVERPDGSNFTLKIRSTKLEDSAMYFCASSTGANVLTFGAGSRLTVL.